Following are 6 T cell receptor beta chains from one sample sequenced in a study of cytotoxic CD8 clonotypes in ibrutinib-treated CLL. Clones were read by immunoSEQ multiplex PCR, and TCRdb kept only the in-frame ones, dropping some. The sample carries 130,000 or so clones, 75% to 85% recorded once. Specimen: PBMCs, collected after 12 months of ibrutinib treatment. These receptors originate from a human donor with chronic lymphocytic leukemia.

The rearrangement joins TRBV18 to TRBJ2-2; the D call may be TRBD1 or TRBD2 (5 bases each). The CDR3 is 16 residues long. The V gene's germline CDR1 is KGHSH and CDR2 LQKENI. Trimming removed 4 bases at V and 4 bases at J, with 16 bases between. The CDR3 DNA follows: TGTGCCAGCTCACGCACCGAGGGGCTGGGCACCGGGGAGCTGTTTTTT. Its translation is CASSRTEGLGTGELFF.

The J gene is TRBJ1-1, the V gene TRBV4-1; TRBD1 matches 8 bases. Germline lookup yields CDR1 MGHRA and CDR2 YSYEKL. Trimming at V came to 2 bases and at J to 10 bases, leaving 9 bases not matched to a gene. CDR3 length: 14 amino acids. CDR3 sequence reads: CASSQTGQGAAAFF. The CDR3, as DNA: TGCGCCAGCAGCCAAACCGGTCAGGGGGCAGCAGCTTTCTTT.

The gene calls are TRBV27 and TRBJ2-7; no reliable D call. V was shortened by 0 bases and J by 3 bases, with 12 bases between the two germline ends. The V gene's germline CDR1 is MNHEY and CDR2 SMNVEV (reference sequence). CDR3 length equals 15 residues. Here the CDR3 reads CASSLSTPRGYEQYF. The CDR3 DNA follows: TGTGCCAGCAGTTTATCCACACCAAGAGGCTACGAGCAGTACTTC.

This chain connects TRBV6-1 to TRBJ2-1; D tentatively reads TRBD1 or TRBD2 (5 bases each). The CDR3 extends over 15 amino acids. The germline V gene encodes CDR1 MNHNS and CDR2 SASEGT. Trimming pared 4 bases from V and 0 bases from J, leaving 10 bases between. The CDR3 reads CASSVWGSSYNEQFF. The DNA of the CDR3 is TGTGCCAGCAGTGTATGGGGGAGCTCCTACAATGAGCAGTTCTTC.

The genes are TRBV4-3 and TRBJ1-1, with D possibly TRBD1 on 5 matching bases. The V end was cut by 0 bases, the J end by 3 bases, with 8 bases between. CDR1 is LGHNA and CDR2 is YSLEER in the germline V gene. CDR3 length: 14 amino acids. Here the CDR3 reads CASSQDVRDTEAFF. The CDR3 DNA sequence: TGCGCCAGCAGCCAAGATGTCAGGGACACTGAAGCTTTCTTT.

J is TRBJ2-3 and V is TRBV28; 13 bases align to TRBD2. The germline V gene has CDR1 MDHEN and CDR2 SYDVKM. This CDR3 is 15 amino acids long. V trimming: 6 bases; J trimming: 4 bases; junction bases outside the gene matches: 4. As DNA, the CDR3 is TGTGCCAGCAGCAGGACTAGCGGGAGAGCAGATACGCAGTATTTT. Protein sequence: CASSRTSGRADTQYF.